The source of this T cell receptor beta chain is a study of long-term antiretroviral therapy in people with HIV. About the research overall: By about a decade, the earliest samples predate the 2015 immediate-ART recommendation.

Study-wide points: Information on adherence, resistance and therapy changes was unavailable.

The assay, immunoSEQ v3.0, was run at survey level. Clones were sequenced by immunoSEQ multiplex PCR, and TCRdb holds only the in-frame ones, with some missing. Altogether under 45,000 clones are present, roughly four fifths being singletons, with the ten largest covering 6.2%. Comments on this clone: The antigen remains unidentified.

Germline CDR1 and CDR2: SEHNR and FQNEAQ (reference sequence). This CDR3 comprises 16 residues. After removal of 7 bases from V and 4 bases from J, the junction contained 9 bases not matched to a gene. Each participant with HIV received care in the United States. V usage is TRBV7-9 and J usage is TRBJ2-1, with 11 bases identical to TRBD2. The receptor's source is a man aged 18-30 years with HIV. The sequencing here drew on unsorted PBMCs, taken 1 year after starting antiretroviral therapy. The CDR3 DNA sequence: TGTGCCAGCAAGAACCAGACTAGCGGGGATTACAATGAGCAGTTCTTC. It is translated as CASKNQTSGDYNEQFF.